This passage covers 28 T cell receptor beta chains from one sample sequenced in a study of blood T cell repertoires in COVID-19. The method was immunoSEQ multiplex PCR; TCRdb's version includes in-frame clones alone and lacks a portion of them. The sample yields fewer than 75,000 clones, roughly 80% seen once. Source material: peripheral blood. The receptors here all came from a man in his 60s with acute or convalescent COVID-19.

Concerning this clone itself: An end of the junction differs from the germline gene, which may be a read error. V gene TRBV30 combines with J gene TRBJ1-4; D call uncertain. The germline CDR1 and CDR2 sequences are GTSNPN and SVGIG (reference sequence). CDR3 length: 11 amino acids. CDR3 in DNA: TGTGCGTGGAGCGGTAATGAAAAACTGTTTTTT. Protein sequence: CAWSGNEKLFF.

The CDR3 DNA reads as TGTGCCAGTAGTAGGGCTCGCACAGATACGCAGTATTTT. Translation gives CASSRARTDTQYF. The chain uses TRBV19 and TRBJ2-3; D unclear. The CDR3 is 13 amino acids. V dropped 4 bases and J dropped 1 base, with 6 bases sitting between them. Germline V CDR1 and CDR2: LNHDA, SQIVND (reference sequence).

The rearrangement links TRBV5-1 to TRBJ2-1; 8 nucleotides agree with TRBD2. The CDR3 runs to 15 residues. Looked up from germline, CDR1 is SGHRS and CDR2 is YFSETQ. J gave up 5 bases and V 1 base, and 5 bases lay outside the gene matches. The CDR3: CASSLFAGGHNEQFF. DNA for the CDR3: TGCGCCAGCAGCTTGTTCGCGGGGGGACACAATGAGCAGTTCTTC.

This chain joins TRBV28 and TRBJ2-3; 7 bases fit TRBD1. This CDR3 spans 17 amino acids. Germline CDR1 reads MDHEN; CDR2 reads SYDVKM. Losses at the gene ends were 5 bases for V and 0 bases for J; bases not matched to a gene: 11. CDR3 DNA sequence: TGTGCCAGCAGTCCCCAAGGGGGCTCCGCGAGCACAGATACGCAGTATTTT. Translating gives CASSPQGGSASTDTQYF.

The genes are TRBV6-6 and TRBJ1-5, with unresolved D. Germline V gene data show CDR1 as MNHNY and CDR2 as SVGAGI (reference sequence). Trimming left V 4 bases short and J 9 bases short, with 7 bases between. CDR3 size: 11 residues. CDR3 loop: CASSSGRPQHF. The CDR3 region has the DNA TGTGCCAGCAGTTCGGGGAGGCCCCAGCATTTT.

The CDR3 loop is CASSPGRAYGYTF. For the CDR3, the DNA is TGTGCCAGCAGCCCCGGGAGGGCCTATGGCTACACCTTC. This chain joins TRBV7-9 and TRBJ1-2; the D is unclear. Trimming left V 5 bases short and J 4 bases short, with 11 bases between. The CDR3 runs to 13 residues. Germline CDR1 SEHNR, CDR2 FQNEAQ (reference sequence).

This chain's CDR3 is CSGGVQNTEAFF. The CDR3 region has the DNA TGCAGTGGGGGGGTACAGAACACTGAAGCTTTCTTT. The chain uses TRBV29-1 and TRBJ1-1; a possible D gene is TRBD1 (5 bases). CDR1 and CDR2 (germline): SQVTM, ANQGSEA. The CDR3 covers 12 residues.

The chain is built from TRBV4-2 and TRBJ2-7, with 7 bases fitting TRBD1. The V segment lost 1 base and the J segment 4 bases; nucleotides outside the gene matches: 19. Germline loops: CDR1 LGHNA, CDR2 YNFKEQ. The CDR3 has 19 residues. CDR3 nucleotides: TGTGCCAGCAGCCAAGCGGGGATAGGACAGGACCCAAAGGCGTACGAGCAGTACTTC. Its translation: CASSQAGIGQDPKAYEQYF.

The chain employs TRBV27 and TRBJ2-6, with D perhaps TRBD1 (5 bases). V shed 3 bases and J shed 2 bases, with 14 bases lying between them. Per the germline V gene, CDR1 is MNHEY and CDR2 is SMNVEV (reference sequence). The CDR3 extends over 17 amino acids. CDR3 sequence reads: CASSLRTQIPGANVLTF. CDR3 coding DNA: TGTGCCAGCAGTTTGCGGACACAGATCCCTGGGGCCAACGTCCTGACTTTC.

The V gene is TRBV6-5, the J gene TRBJ2-5; TRBD1 matches 7 bases. This CDR3 has 14 residues. The germline V gene encodes CDR1 MNHEY and CDR2 SVGAGI. Trimming at V came to 10 bases and at J to 7 bases, leaving 15 bases not matched to a gene. DNA for the CDR3: TGTGCCACCACGCCGGGACAGCTTGAGGGGACCCAGTACTTC. Its translation is CATTPGQLEGTQYF.

The CDR3 sequence: CASSLGQNLNSPLHF. The CDR3 DNA is TGTGCCAGCTCACTGGGACAGAACCTTAATTCACCCCTCCACTTT. The rearrangement links TRBV18 to TRBJ1-6; 7 nucleotides match TRBD1. Germline values: CDR1 KGHSH, CDR2 LQKENI. The junction had 6 bases not matched to a gene; V was cut back by 4 bases and J by 6 bases. The CDR3 loop spans 15 amino acids. The full variable domain, its missing parts supplied by reference TRBV18 and TRBJ1-6, is NAGVMQNPRHLVRRRGQEARLRCSPMKGHSHVYWYRQLPEEGLKFMVYLQKENIIDESGMPKERFSAEFPKEGPSILRIQQVVRGDSAAYFCASSLGQNLNSPLHFGNGTRLTVT.

This clone was detected once. The J gene is TRBJ2-3, the V gene TRBV2; TRBD1 might be the D (5 bases). There are 13 residues in the CDR3. With 7 bases removed from V and 0 bases from J, the gap between germline ends came to 8 bases. Germline loops: CDR1 SNHLY, CDR2 FYNNEI. CDR3 DNA sequence: TGTGCCAGCATGGGGCAAAGCACAGATACGCAGTATTTT. Its translation: CASMGQSTDTQYF.

This chain uses TRBV18 with TRBJ1-3; TRBD1 aligns across 8 bases. V trimming: 3 bases; J trimming: 3 bases; junction bases outside the gene matches: 4. The CDR3 is made up of 15 amino acids. Germline V gene data show CDR1 as KGHSH and CDR2 as LQKENI. Here the CDR3 reads CASSPQGAYGNTIYF. CDR3 sequence (DNA): TGTGCCAGCTCACCTCAGGGGGCATATGGAAACACCATATATTTT. The whole variable domain, filled in from reference TRBV18 and TRBJ1-3, reads NAGVMQNPRHLVRRRGQEARLRCSPMKGHSHVYWYRQLPEEGLKFMVYLQKENIIDESGMPKERFSAEFPKEGPSILRIQQVVRGDSAAYFCASSPQGAYGNTIYFGEGSWLTVV.

The DNA of the CDR3 is TGTGCCAGTAGTATTTCAGACTTTAACTATGGCTACACCTTC. Translation: CASSISDFNYGYTF. The chain recombines TRBV19 with TRBJ1-2; D call uncertain. Germline values: CDR1 LNHDA, CDR2 SQIVND (reference sequence). The length of the CDR3 is 14 residues. V was clipped by 3 bases and J by 1 base, with 9 bases between them.

This chain joins TRBV28 and TRBJ2-7; TRBD2 matches at 7 bases. CDR1 and CDR2 (germline): MDHEN, SYDVKM. V trimming: 7 bases; J trimming: 2 bases; junction bases outside the gene matches: 11. CDR3 length equals 15 residues. Here the CDR3 reads CASIPKGGLTYEQYF. The CDR3 region has the DNA TGTGCCAGCATCCCGAAGGGAGGGTTGACCTACGAGCAGTACTTC.

The rearrangement links TRBV5-1 to TRBJ2-2; D might be TRBD2 (5 bases). Per the germline V gene, CDR1 is SGHRS and CDR2 is YFSETQ. CDR3 length equals 16 residues. The germline V and J ends were trimmed by 1 base and 4 bases, with 14 bases remaining between them. The CDR3 loop reads CASSLLASKSTGELFF. For the CDR3, the DNA is TGCGCCAGCAGCTTGCTAGCCAGCAAGAGCACCGGGGAGCTGTTTTTT.

This clone was seen only a few times. The chain is built from TRBV27 and TRBJ2-7, with 8 positions matching TRBD1. The CDR3 has 14 amino acids. Germline CDR1 is MNHEY and CDR2 is SMNVEV (reference sequence). Trimming at V came to 6 bases and at J to 3 bases, leaving 7 bases not matched to a gene. The CDR3 region has the DNA TGTGCCAGCAGCCTGACAGGGGCGGGCTACGAGCAGTACTTC. It is translated as CASSLTGAGYEQYF.

V gene TRBV19 combines with J gene TRBJ2-3; no clear D gene. The CDR3 consists of 14 residues. Trimming stripped 7 bases from V and 6 bases from J, with 17 bases between. Germline CDR1 is LNHDA and CDR2 is SQIVND (reference sequence). In nucleotides, the CDR3 is TGTGCCAGTAAAGCCCGCCTTACGATTGATACGCAGTATTTT. This gives the protein CASKARLTIDTQYF. Together with reference TRBV19 and TRBJ2-3, the CDR3 gives the full variable domain: DGGITQSPKYLFRKEGQNVTLSCEQNLNHDAMYWYRQDPGQGLRLIYYSQIVNDFQKGDIAEGYSVSREKKESFPLTVTSAQKNPTAFYLCASKARLTIDTQYFGPGTRLTVL.

The V and J genes are TRBV25-1 and TRBJ2-2; 7 positions match TRBD1. Germline CDR1 is MGHDK and CDR2 is SYGVNS. V was pared by 6 bases and J by 2 bases, with 6 bases of the junction left unmatched. CDR3 length: 15 residues. CDR3 amino acids: CASRSGQTNTGELFF. In DNA form, the CDR3 reads TGTGCCAGCAGGTCGGGACAGACCAACACCGGGGAGCTGTTTTTT.

The chain employs TRBV30 and TRBJ1-2; possible D gene TRBD1, 5 bases. Germline lookup yields CDR1 GTSNPN and CDR2 SVGIG (reference sequence). V was trimmed by 0 bases and J by 6 bases, leaving 11 bases between them. The CDR3 has 13 amino acids. For the CDR3, the DNA is TGTGCCTGGAGTGTAGGGACTTTTAATGGCTACACCTTC. Translated: CAWSVGTFNGYTF.

The table lists this clone with a few counts. The rearrangement links TRBV7-6 to TRBJ1-3; TRBD1 agrees at 7 bases. Germline V gene lookup returns CDR1 SGHVS and CDR2 FNYEAQ. The V segment lost 2 bases and the J segment 4 bases; nucleotides outside the gene matches: 11. There are 17 residues in the CDR3. CDR3: CASSLLPNTGVGNTIYF. The DNA of the CDR3 is TGTGCCAGCAGCTTACTGCCCAACACAGGGGTGGGAAACACCATATATTTT. Based on the CDR3 plus reference TRBV7-6 and TRBJ1-3, the full variable domain is GAGVSQSPRYKVTKRGQDVALRCDPISGHVSLYWYRQALGQGPEFLTYFNYEAQQDKSGLPNDRFSAERPEGSISTLTIQRTEQRDSAMYRCASSLLPNTGVGNTIYFGEGSWLTVV.

The genes are TRBV27 and TRBJ1-1; perhaps TRBD1 as D (6 bases). V was pared by 6 bases and J by 1 base, with 12 bases between. In germline, CDR1 is MNHEY, CDR2 SMNVEV (reference sequence). The CDR3 length is 14 residues. In DNA form, the CDR3 reads TGTGCCAGCAGCTTGGAACAGGGGAACACTGAAGCTTTCTTT. Amino acid sequence: CASSLEQGNTEAFF.

In this sample, this clone turned up a few times. The chain uses TRBV7-8 and TRBJ1-4, with D tentatively TRBD1 (6 bases). Germline lookup yields CDR1 SGHVS and CDR2 FQNEAQ. V was trimmed by 1 base and J by 8 bases, leaving 14 bases between them. This CDR3 comprises 15 residues. The CDR3 region has the DNA TGTGCCAGCAGCTTAGATATCTACAGGGAGGAAAAACTGTTTTTT. This encodes CASSLDIYREEKLFF. Filled out from reference TRBV7-8 and TRBJ1-4, the complete variable domain reads GAGVSQSPRYKVAKRGQDVALRCDPISGHVSLFWYQQALGQGPEFLTYFQNEAQLDKSGLPSDRFFAERPEGSVSTLKIQRTQQEDSAVYLCASSLDIYREEKLFFGSGTQLSVL.

The table lists this clone with a count of one. J is TRBJ1-2 and V is TRBV21-1; the tabulated D call, TRBD1, remains unverified against the DNA. TRBV21-1 is described as a pseudogene. CDR3 size: 17 residues. The CDR3 loop is CASSKWLLGPVGYGYTF. In nucleotides, the CDR3 is TGTGCCAGCAGCAAATGGCTCCTGGGCCCGGTGGGCTATGGCTACACCTTC.

This rearrangement joins TRBV5-5 to TRBJ2-3; D is perhaps TRBD1 (5 bases). The ends were cut back, 4 bases at V and 1 base at J, with 10 bases in the middle. CDR3 length: 14 residues. Germline lookup yields CDR1 SGHKS and CDR2 YYEKEE (reference sequence). For the CDR3, the DNA is TGTGCCAGCAGCCGAATGACAGGCACAGATACGCAGTATTTT. Protein product: CASSRMTGTDTQYF.

This clone was detected only a few times. The CDR3 DNA is TGTGCCAGCAGTGAATCGGGACAGAGCTATGGCTACACCTTC. This codes for CASSESGQSYGYTF. This rearrangement joins TRBV6-1 to TRBJ1-2; the match to TRBD1 covers 7 bases. The V gene end was trimmed by 2 bases and the J gene end by 4 bases; junction bases not matched to a gene: 4. The CDR3 length is 14 residues. The germline V gene encodes CDR1 MNHNS and CDR2 SASEGT.

As DNA, the CDR3 is TGTGCCAGCAGCTCCCAAATGGGAATCCAAGGGGACAATGAGCAGTTCTTC. The encoded protein is CASSSQMGIQGDNEQFF. V and J are TRBV11-3 and TRBJ2-1, with D tentatively TRBD1 (5 bases). The ends were cut back, 4 bases at V and 5 bases at J, with 21 bases in the middle. Germline CDR1 reads SGHNT; CDR2 reads YENEEA. This CDR3 region has 17 residues.

The chain recombines TRBV14 with TRBJ2-5; TRBD1 matches at 9 bases. This CDR3 contains 13 residues. Trimming at V came to 5 bases and at J to 5 bases, leaving 3 bases not matched to a gene. Germline CDR1 reads SGHDN; CDR2 reads FVKESK. DNA for the CDR3: TGTGCCAGCAGCAGGGACAGGGAGGAGACCCAGTACTTC. Protein product: CASSRDREETQYF.